This T cell receptor (beta chain) originates from a study of T and B cells in COVID-19 patients. For the study at large: Peripheral blood came from COVID-19 patients with active infection or after recovery. At median age approximately 37 years, recovered patients were younger than active-infection patients at approximately 64. In the active-infection cohort, 18 of 20 patients had comorbidities linked to unfavorable COVID-19 outcome. Of 20 active-infection patients, 11 to 12 were critically ill with mechanical ventilation or extracorporeal membrane oxygenation.

Blood genomic DNA input for TRB amplification was about 240-500 ng. This clonotype was seen more than once but under ten times. BIOMED2 TRB-A/B primer pools were used in multiplex TRB PCR. Each CDR3 protein is one row after TCRdb ran MiXCR on the multiplex PCR reads. The profile shows about 8,400 distinct CDR3 sequences, under 30% of them singletons. There are 16 residues in the CDR3. Germline V gene sequence: CDR1 DFQATT, CDR2 SNEGSKA (reference sequence). V lost 6 bases, J lost 4 bases, and 25 bases lay in between. This clonotype was sampled from a human donor who had recovered from COVID-19. The chain links TRBV20-1 to TRBJ2-7; D might be TRBD1 or TRBD2, each matching 5 bases. The sample comprised blood. The CDR3 here is CSASKGDGGARYEQYF. CDR3 in DNA: TGCAGTGCAAGCAAAGGGGATGGAGGAGCGCGTTACGAGCAGTACTTC.